What follows are 27 T cell receptor beta chains derived from one specimen sequenced in a study of tumor and adjacent non-tumor tissue in lung cancer. A modified ARM-PCR protocol with three rounds of nested PCR amplified TCRbeta. TCRdb passed the multiplex PCR reads through MiXCR, listing each CDR3 protein once. The table has 40,000 or so distinct CDR3 sequences, roughly 60% seen once. RNA was extracted from bulk tissue without any cell sorting. Distant lung tissue was collected more than 3 cm away from the tumor edge. The specimen sequenced was distant non-tumor lung tissue. The receptor source for this set is a man between 50 and 59 years old with non-small cell lung cancer.

This clonotype appeared many times. V gene TRBV20-1 combines with J gene TRBJ1-2, with TRBD1 matching over 7 bases. V shed 6 bases, J shed 5 bases, and the junction held 9 bases outside the gene matches. The CDR3 length is 13 residues. The germline gives CDR1 DFQATT, CDR2 SNEGSKA (reference sequence). CDR3 sequence (DNA): TGCAGTGCCACTTGGGACAGCTCGTATGGCTACACCTTC. It is translated as CSATWDSSYGYTF.

As regards this clonotype: Without the conserved terminal phenylalanine or tryptophan, this CDR3 likely stems from a read error. The chain links TRBV12-3 or TRBV12-4 to TRBJ2-7, with 8 bases aligning to TRBD2. The CDR3 consists of 15 residues. Trimming removed 5 bases from V and 2 bases from J; junction bases left unmatched: 8. The CDR3 DNA is TGTGCCAGCAGTACCACTAGCGGAAGGGCCTACGAGCAGTACTCC. This sequence encodes CASSTTSGRAYEQYS.

V is TRBV20-1 and J is TRBJ2-3, with 7 bases that match TRBD2. Germline CDR1 and CDR2: DFQATT and SNEGSKA (reference sequence). Germline trimming cut 2 bases from V and 8 bases from J; bases unmatched to any gene: 16. This CDR3 is 16 amino acids long. CDR3 amino acids: CSARSVGTNGMGTQYF. Written as DNA, the CDR3 is TGCAGTGCTAGAAGCGTCGGGACTAACGGCATGGGTACGCAGTATTTT.

A single count supports this clonotype. Relative to the germline gene, one junction end is altered; a read error may explain this. The rearrangement joins TRBV11-1 to TRBJ1-1; 9 bases map to TRBD1. The germline V gene has CDR1 SGHAT and CDR2 FQDESV (reference sequence). This CDR3 is built from 13 residues. CDR3: CDSSPGTGNDAFF. The CDR3 DNA is TGTGACAGCAGCCCCGGGACAGGGAATGATGCTTTCTTT.

With regard to this clonotype: At one end the junction does not follow the germline gene, possibly because of a read error. The chain links TRBV4-2 to TRBJ2-7; D not resolved. The CDR3 totals 16 residues. The germline V gene has CDR1 LGHNA and CDR2 YNFKEQ. The CDR3 protein is CASNHDELPSTYEQYF. For the CDR3, the DNA is TGTGCCAGCAACCATGATGAACTACCCAGCACCTACGAGCAGTACTTT.

With respect to this clonotype: This may be a read error: a much more frequent sequence differs by one nucleotide. The V call is TRBV6-6, the J call TRBJ1-4; D unresolved. The V gene's germline CDR1 is MNHNY and CDR2 SVGAGI (reference sequence). The CDR3 extends over 14 amino acids. V was shortened by 4 bases and J by 0 bases, with 6 bases between the two germline ends. Written as DNA, the CDR3 is TGTGCCAGCAGTTGGATAGCAACTAATGAAAAACTGTTTTTT. It codes for CASSWIATNEKLFF.

Concerning this clonotype itself: A junction boundary mismatches the germline segment, possibly from a read error. The rearrangement joins TRBV6-1 to TRBJ2-7; D remains ambiguous. The CDR3 totals 12 residues. Germline V gene data show CDR1 as MNHNS and CDR2 as SASEGT. In DNA, the CDR3 is TGTTCCAGCAGTCCTAGATCCTGCGAGCAGTACTTT. Amino acid sequence: CSSSPRSCEQYF.

CDR3 in DNA: TGTGCAGGCACTACTAGCGTAGCAGATACGCAGTATTTT. Translating it yields CAGTTSVADTQYF. This chain links TRBV5-5 with TRBJ2-3; 7 nucleotides align to TRBD2. Germline V CDR1 and CDR2: SGHKS, YYEKEE (reference sequence). This CDR3 spans 13 amino acids.

This clonotype showed up just a few times. Being one base from a much bigger clone, this may be a read error. This chain connects TRBV6-1 to TRBJ2-7; 8 bases fit TRBD1. Germline loops: CDR1 MNHNS, CDR2 SASEGT. The CDR3 loop spans 13 amino acids. Here the CDR3 DNA reads TGTGTCAGCAGCGGACAGGGAACTATCGAGCAGTACTTC. Translation: CVSSGQGTIEQYF.

The chain couples TRBV6-2 or TRBV6-3 to TRBJ2-1; D may be TRBD2 (6 bases). Germline V lookup: CDR1 MNHEY, CDR2 SVGEGT. The CDR3 extends over 14 amino acids. Trimming left V 6 bases short and J 0 bases short, with 9 bases between. For the CDR3, the DNA is TGTGCCAGCAGCCGGGACTCCTCCTACAATGAGCAGTTCTTC. It encodes CASSRDSSYNEQFF.

With regard to this clonotype: One end of the junction does not line up with germline, which may come from a read error. The gene calls are TRBV4-2 and TRBJ1-5, with TRBD1 matching over 8 bases. Germline V lookup: CDR1 LGHNA, CDR2 YNFKEQ. The CDR3 length is 15 residues. The CDR3 here is CASSPPGQVEQPQHF. As DNA, the CDR3 is TGTGCCAGTAGCCCCCCGGGACAGGTTGAACAGCCCCAGCATTTT.

V usage is TRBV30 and J usage is TRBJ2-4; D gene uncertain. CDR3 length equals 14 residues. Trimming cost V 5 bases and J 1 base, with 12 bases left between them. CDR1 and CDR2 from the germline V gene are GTSNPN and SVGIG (reference sequence). CDR3 sequence (DNA): TGTGCCTGGGGTACTTCGGGCGCCAAAAACATTCAGTACTTC. The encoded protein is CAWGTSGAKNIQYF.

Concerning this clonotype itself: An end of the junction does not agree with germline; a read error may underlie this. V gene TRBV20-1 combines with J gene TRBJ2-7, with D tentatively TRBD1 (6 bases). Germline V gene sequence: CDR1 DFQATT, CDR2 SNEGSKA (reference sequence). CDR3 length: 14 residues. For the CDR3, the DNA is TGCAGCGCTAGGTCAAGGACAGAGTTAATGGAGCAGTACTTC. Its translation is CSARSRTELMEQYF.

Only a few counts were recorded for this clonotype. V usage is TRBV28 and J usage is TRBJ2-7; perhaps TRBD1 as D (6 bases). The CDR3 has 14 residues. Trimming took off 9 bases at V and 2 bases at J, with 17 bases between the two ends. Germline CDR1 reads MDHEN; CDR2 reads SYDVKM. The CDR3, as DNA: TGTGCCAGGAGTGGCACAGGGCCCCCCTACGAGCAGTACTTC. This gives the protein CARSGTGPPYEQYF.

Comment on this clonotype: Its ends do not fully match the called genes, so a read error is possible. The gene calls are TRBV7-9 and TRBJ2-5, with D perhaps matching TRBD2 (5 bases). Germline V gene lookup returns CDR1 SEHNR and CDR2 FQNEAQ (reference sequence). There are 13 residues in the CDR3. The CDR3 DNA reads TGTCCCAGCAGCTACGTCCTAGCTGGGACCCAGTACTTC. It codes for CPSSYVLAGTQYF.

J is TRBJ2-7 and V is TRBV11-2, with D possibly TRBD1 on 5 matching bases. CDR1 is SGHAT and CDR2 is FQNNGV in the germline V gene. The CDR3 is 17 residues long. The V and J ends lost 2 bases and 3 bases respectively, with 20 bases between them. CDR3 region: CASSLIYHGHAIYEQYF. Here the CDR3 DNA reads TGTGCCAGCAGCTTAATCTACCACGGACATGCGATCTACGAGCAGTACTTC.

Details on this clonotype: An end of the junction differs from the germline gene, which may be a read error. V gene TRBV11-2 combines with J gene TRBJ2-2; D tentatively fits TRBD1 or TRBD2 (5 bases each). Germline V CDR1 and CDR2: SGHAT, FQNNGV. The CDR3 length is 16 residues. The DNA of the CDR3 is TGTGCAAGCGTGGGTGAACCGGGACGGAACACCGGGCAGCTGTTTTTT. It codes for CASVGEPGRNTGQLFF.

The chain recombines TRBV10-3 with TRBJ2-7, with 8 bases lining up with TRBD2. This CDR3 comprises 12 residues. Germline CDR1 ENHRY, CDR2 SYGVKD. V dropped 6 bases and J dropped 6; count of bases not matched to a gene: 4. The CDR3, as DNA: TGTGCCATCAGCAGTACTAGCGGCGAGCAGTACTTC. As protein: CAISSTSGEQYF.

The chain has TRBV5-1 and TRBJ1-1; 11 nucleotides agree with TRBD1. This CDR3 spans 14 amino acids. Germline CDR1 and CDR2: SGHRS and YFSETQ. CDR3 residues: CNSSSGTGGTEAFF. The CDR3 DNA follows: TGCAACAGCAGCTCCGGGACAGGGGGCACTGAAGCTTTCTTT.

The chain has TRBV6-5 and TRBJ2-2; 8 bases align to TRBD1. The CDR3 consists of 15 residues. Germline-derived CDR1 and CDR2 are MNHEY and SVGAGI. The chain's CDR3 is CVNSKVRGQVGELFF. The DNA for the CDR3 is TGTGTCAACAGCAAAGTCAGGGGGCAGGTCGGGGAGCTGTTTTTT.

A word on this clonotype: Given a much more abundant clone one base away, this may be a read error. The gene calls are TRBV29-1 and TRBJ2-1; D perhaps matches TRBD2 (6 bases). The CDR3 runs 13 residues. The germline V gene encodes CDR1 SQVTM and CDR2 ANQGSEA. V lost 4 bases and J lost 4, with 11 bases in between. CDR3 sequence: CSVVTSRYNEQFF. CDR3 DNA: TGCAGCGTTGTTACTAGCAGGTACAATGAGCAGTTCTTC.

The chain uses TRBV5-1 and TRBJ2-1; D possibly corresponds to TRBD2 (6 bases). Looked up from germline, CDR1 is SGHRS and CDR2 is YFSETQ. The CDR3 is 13 residues long. V was cut by 5 bases and J by 10 bases, with 16 bases left in between. CDR3 in DNA: TGCGCCAGCAGATTTGGACCCGCGGGGGAGCAGTTCTTC. It specifies CASRFGPAGEQFF.

A word on this clonotype: This clone may be a read error of a much larger clone one base away. The chain carries TRBV18 and TRBJ1-5; tentative D call: TRBD1 (5 bases). Germline CDR1 is KGHSH and CDR2 is LQKENI. The CDR3 sequence is 15 residues long. CDR3 in DNA: TGTGTCAGCTCACCGGAAGGGACGGCCAATCAGCCCCAGCATTTT. It specifies CVSSPEGTANQPQHF.

This clonotype has ten or more counts. V gene TRBV7-9 combines with J gene TRBJ2-7; no clear D gene. Germline CDR1 SEHNR, CDR2 FQNEAQ (reference sequence). V was clipped by 1 base and J by 2 bases, with 9 bases between them. The CDR3 runs 14 residues. The CDR3 protein is CASSLVGRTYEQYF. The CDR3 DNA sequence: TGTGCCAGCAGCTTAGTTGGCCGGACCTACGAGCAGTACTTC.

In regard to this clonotype: Compared with germline, one end of the junction differs, possibly owing to a read error. The chain links TRBV4-2 to TRBJ2-1, with 15 nucleotides matching TRBD2. Per germline, CDR1 LGHNA and CDR2 YNFKEQ. This CDR3 spans 16 amino acids. CDR3 DNA sequence: TGTGCCCGCAGCCAAGATGGGACTAGCGGGAGGAATGAACAGTTCTTC. The encoded protein is CARSQDGTSGRNEQFF.

As concerns this clonotype: No conserved phenylalanine or tryptophan ends this CDR3, so it is likely a read error. The genes are TRBV29-1 and TRBJ2-1, with D tentatively TRBD1 (6 bases). Germline CDR1 SQVTM, CDR2 ANQGSEA. The CDR3 is made up of 15 amino acids. The V gene lost 0 bases and the J gene lost 0 bases, with 9 bases spanning the gap. The CDR3 sequence: CSVEEQGRSYNEQFL. CDR3 nucleotides: TGCAGCGTTGAAGAGCAGGGGCGCTCCTACAATGAGCAGTTCTTA.

A remark on this clonotype: This may be a read error: a much more frequent sequence differs by one nucleotide. The chain couples TRBV12-3 or TRBV12-4 to TRBJ2-3; unclear D gene. The CDR3 has 12 amino acids. The V end lost 8 bases, the J end lost 8 bases, and 14 bases lay between the germline ends. The CDR3 DNA follows: TGTGCCAGCGGTGTCACAAGAGGTACGCAGTATTTT. Its translation is CASGVTRGTQYF.